The sequence of this T cell receptor (beta chain) was determined in a study of tumor-infiltrating lymphocytes in glioblastoma multiforme. TCRB libraries came from RNA via three nested multiplex PCR rounds. One entry per CDR3 protein results from TCRdb running MiXCR on the multiplex PCR reads. The data show more than 12,000 distinct CDR3 sequences, about 67% seen once. The CDR3 spans 13 residues. Germline assignment: CDR1 SGHNT and CDR2 YYREEE (reference sequence). The germline V and J ends were trimmed by 3 bases and 6 bases, with 12 bases remaining between them. Material: brain tumor tissue. J is TRBJ2-5 and V is TRBV5-4; D is possibly TRBD1 or TRBD2 (5 bases each). The origin of this receptor is a male donor with glioblastoma. CDR3 loop: CASSSWGKKTQYF. In nucleotides, the CDR3 is TGTGCCAGCAGCTCCTGGGGGAAGAAGACCCAGTACTTC.